This T cell receptor (beta chain) derives from a study of early T cells in non-severe SARS-CoV-2 infection. Across the whole study: Bulk RNA isolated from unsorted whole blood underwent sequencing; chains were not paired.

Attached unique molecular identifiers marked individual cDNA molecules. TCRdb processed the 5' RACE reads anew with MiXCR; each CDR3 protein has one entry. The table shows around 49,000 distinct CDR3 sequences, with around a tenth occurring only once. J was trimmed by 1 base and V by 5 bases; bases with no gene match: 6. The CDR3 totals 15 residues. Sequenced: whole blood. This receptor was identified in an adult who was a healthcare worker with PCR-confirmed SARS-CoV-2 infection or an uninfected control (not recorded which). The chain couples TRBV12-3 or TRBV12-4 to TRBJ1-1, with TRBD1 matching over 8 bases. The CDR3 DNA follows: TGTGCCAGCAGTCCCCAGGGGGCAGGGAACACTGAAGCTTTCTTT. Amino acid sequence: CASSPQGAGNTEAFF.